The 29 T cell receptor delta chains reported below all come from one sample, sequenced in a study of gamma-delta T cells after stem cell transplantation. TCRdb reanalysed the RT-PCR reads via CATT. The sample carries roughly 530 delta-chain clones, around 14% recorded once. The specimen sequenced was gamma-delta T cells. Source of these receptors: a human donor. It is not recorded whose cells these are; they may come from a transplant donor.

This clone was picked up a small number of times. The protein that TCRdb holds for this DNA derives from a much larger clone and differs from the translated DNA at residue 4, which likely indicates a read error; the protein shown here is translated from the DNA. This sequence joins TRDV2 and TRDJ1; the match to TRDD3 covers 9 bases. Per the germline V gene, CDR1 is GEAIGNYY and CDR2 is EKD. The trim removed 5 bases at V and 0 bases at J, leaving 12 bases unmatched. The CDR3 contains 17 residues. The CDR3 DNA follows: TGTGCCTGTGGCACGGTCCTTACTGGGGGAAACACCGATAAACTCATCTTT. It yields the protein CACGTVLTGGNTDKLIF.

Remarks on this clone: The likely explanation is a read error, given a far larger clone one base away. V is TRDV2 and J is TRDJ1; TRDD3 agrees at 11 bases. Germline values: CDR1 GEAIGNYY, CDR2 EKD. CDR3 size: 16 residues. The CDR3 protein is CACDTLPGLGDMKPIF. DNA of the CDR3: TGTGCCTGTGACACCTTACCGGGACTGGGGGATATGAAACCCATCTTT.

This chain uses TRDV2 with TRDJ1; D perhaps matches TRDD3 (6 bases). Trimming removed 3 bases at V and 0 bases at J, with 13 bases between. The CDR3 spans 15 residues. Germline CDR1 and CDR2: GEAIGNYY and EKD. CDR3 residues: CACDLLGRYTDKLIF. CDR3 coding DNA: TGTGCCTGTGACCTGCTGGGGCGTTACACCGATAAACTCATCTTT.

This clone is classed as medium-sized (0.01 to 0.1%). With a far larger clone one base away, a read error is the likely cause. This chain joins TRDV2 and TRDJ1; D may match TRDD2 or TRDD3 (5 bases each). In germline, CDR1 is GEAIGNYY, CDR2 EKD. The length of the CDR3 is 17 residues. In DNA, the CDR3 is TGTGCCTGTGACCCGATACTTCCCGACGGGGTAACCGATAGACTCATCTTT. The encoded protein is CACDPILPDGVTDRLIF.

The V call is TRDV2, the J call TRDJ1, with a weak D call TRDD3 (6 bases). Germline V gene data show CDR1 as GEAIGNYY and CDR2 as EKD. This CDR3 region has 15 residues. V was clipped by 1 base and J by 4 bases, with 15 bases between them. The CDR3 here is CACDTLGGSFDKLIF. The CDR3 nucleotides read TGTGCCTGTGACACGTTGGGGGGAAGTTTCGATAAACTCATCTTT.

This clone was counted only a few times. With a far larger clone one base away, a read error is the likely cause. The same CDR3 is also encoded by other DNA sequences in this sample. This chain connects TRDV2 to TRDJ1; 8 positions agree with TRDD3. This CDR3 has 19 residues. With 1 base clipped from V and 1 base from J, the junction kept 16 bases outside the gene matches. CDR1 and CDR2 from the germline V gene are GEAIGNYY and EKD. DNA for the CDR3: TGTGCCTGTGACACTCTACTGGGGGCCCGAGAGGGGAGCACCGATAAACTCATCTTT. Residues: CACDTLLGAREGSTDKLIF.

This clone was seen a handful of times. A far larger clone is off by one base, so a read error is likely. Other DNA sequences in this sample translate to the same CDR3. The chain links TRDV2 to TRDJ1; a possible D gene is TRDD3 (6 bases). V was clipped by 6 bases and J by 12 bases, with 19 bases between them. Germline V gene data show CDR1 as GEAIGNYY and CDR2 as EKD. The CDR3 covers 12 residues. The CDR3: CACPGGPRKVIF. As DNA, the CDR3 is TGTGCCTGTCCCGGGGGACCCCGAAAGGTCATCTTT.

On this clone: TCRdb's listed protein matches a much larger clone and diverges from this DNA's translation at residue 5, likely through a read error; the protein shown comes from the DNA. This sequence joins TRDV2 and TRDJ1; TRDD3 matches at 9 bases. The V gene's germline CDR1 is GEAIGNYY and CDR2 EKD. The CDR3 is 18 residues long. V shed 2 bases and J 0 bases; nucleotides not matched to a gene: 12. The CDR3 region has the DNA TGTGCCTGTGACATGCCCTGGGGGATCCAATCGTACACCGATAAACTCATCTTT. Its protein is CACDMPWGIQSYTDKLIF.

A remark on this clone: The protein given by TCRdb reflects a much larger clone and differs at residue 4 from this DNA's translation, likely from a read error; the protein shown is the DNA's translation. The chain joins TRDV2 to TRDJ1, with 8 bases identical to TRDD3. This CDR3 region has 19 residues. CDR1 is GEAIGNYY, CDR2 EKD, per germline. V lost 5 bases to trimming and J lost 1 base; unmatched junction nucleotides: 20. CDR3 loop: CACGTLLGAREGSTDKLIF. CDR3 coding DNA: TGTGCCTGTGGCACTCTACTGGGGGCCCGAGAGGGAAGCACCGATAAACTCATCTTT.

This clone was detected only a few times. A far more abundant clone sits one base away, making this likely a read error. The chain employs TRDV2 and TRDJ1; 13 bases fit TRDD3. Germline values: CDR1 GEAIGNYY, CDR2 EKD. The CDR3 has 21 amino acids. Trimming took 0 bases from V and 4 from J; bases not matched to a gene: 19. As DNA, the CDR3 is TGTGCCTGTGACACCGTACTCAAAGCACTGGGGGATACGACGTCCATCGATAAACTCATCTTT. This translates into CACDTVLKALGDTTSIDKLIF.

A few counts support this clone. A far larger clone lies a single base away; this is likely a read error. The V gene is TRDV1, the J gene TRDJ1; D unresolved. The germline V gene has CDR1 TSWWSYY and CDR2 QGS. The CDR3 loop spans 14 amino acids. Trimming shortened V by 0 bases and J by 12 bases, and 17 bases separated the two germline ends. The CDR3 sequence: CALGELAHPSGIIF. The CDR3 DNA reads TGTGCTCTTGGGGAACTAGCCCACCCGTCTGGCATCATCTTT.

On this clone: A read error may be the cause here, since a much bigger clone is one base away. The same CDR3 also results from other DNA sequences found in this sample. The CDR3 sequence: CACDTVIADAAGSWDTRQMFF. The CDR3 DNA is TGCGCCTGTGACACCGTTATAGCCGACGCCGCGGGCTCCTGGGACACCCGACAGATGTTTTTC. V gene TRDV2 combines with J gene TRDJ3; D call uncertain. Looked up from germline, CDR1 is GEAIGNYY and CDR2 is EKD. The CDR3 covers 21 residues.

This clone has a handful of counts. This sequence is one base from a far larger clone and is likely a read error. The identical CDR3 is also encoded by other nucleotide sequences in the sample. V gene TRDV2 combines with J gene TRDJ1, with 8 positions matching TRDD3. This CDR3 is 21 amino acids long. V lost 0 bases, J lost 0 bases, and 20 bases stayed unmatched. Germline CDR1 is GEAIGNYY and CDR2 is EKD. The CDR3 sequence: CACDTIALGEPPSLNTDKLIF. Written as DNA, the CDR3 is TGTGCCTGTGACACCATCGCTCTGGGGGAACCGCCAAGCCTTAACACCGATAAACTCATCTTT.

This clone showed up just a few times. The TCRdb protein comes from a much larger clone and disagrees with this DNA's translation at residue 4, likely due to a read error; the protein given here is derived from the DNA. The chain couples TRDV2 to TRDJ1, with 9 bases identical to TRDD3. The CDR3 has 18 residues. Germline V gene sequence: CDR1 GEAIGNYY, CDR2 EKD. The trim removed 4 bases at V and 0 bases at J, leaving 14 bases unmatched. As DNA, the CDR3 is TGTGCCTGTGAAACGCCCTGGGGGATCCAATCGTACACCGATAAACTCATCTTT. Translation gives CACETPWGIQSYTDKLIF.

About this clone itself: Since a far larger clone is one base different, this is likely a read error. Other DNA sequences in this sample translate to the same CDR3. The chain employs TRDV1 and TRDJ1; TRDD3 aligns across 7 bases. The CDR3 consists of 25 residues. Per the germline V gene, CDR1 is TSWWSYY and CDR2 is QGS. CDR3 sequence: CALGAPGGYLILLRGIWKNTDKLIF. For the CDR3, the DNA is TGTGCCCTTGGGGCCCCTGGGGGCTACTTAATACTCCTTAGGGGGATTTGGAAGAACACCGATAAACTCATCTTT.

Details on this clone: A far larger clone is one nucleotide away, so this likely arose from a read error. Different DNA sequences within this sample yield the same CDR3. V is TRDV2 and J is TRDJ1; D remains ambiguous. The V gene lost 2 bases and the J gene lost 0 bases, with 12 bases spanning the gap. Looked up from germline, CDR1 is GEAIGNYY and CDR2 is EKD. This CDR3 region has 15 residues. The CDR3 region has the DNA TGTGCCTGTGACAGACTCCTTGACCACACCGATAAACTCATCTTT. Protein product: CACDRLLDHTDKLIF.

By frequency in the sample, this clone is medium-sized. A read error is the likely source, as a far larger clone sits one nucleotide away. V usage is TRDV2 and J usage is TRDJ3, with 12 nucleotides matching TRDD3. Looked up from germline, CDR1 is GEAIGNYY and CDR2 is EKD. This CDR3 comprises 20 residues. CDR3 in amino acids: CACDIVLGDTDSWGTRQMFF. CDR3 bases: TGTGCCTGTGACATCGTACTGGGGGATACAGACTCCTGGGGCACCCGACAGATGTTTTTC.

About this clone: It differs at one base from a far larger clone, so likely a read error. V and J are TRDV2 and TRDJ3; 12 bases match TRDD3. CDR1 is GEAIGNYY and CDR2 is EKD in the germline V gene. The CDR3 has 20 amino acids. V dropped 2 bases and J dropped 0; count of bases not matched to a gene: 7. The CDR3 here is CACDIVLGDTGSWDTRQMFF. The CDR3 coding sequence is TGTGCCTGTGACATCGTACTGGGGGATACAGGCTCCTGGGACACCCGACAGATGTTTTTC.

This clone was recorded a few times. The protein TCRdb gives is from a much larger clone and does not agree with this DNA's translation at residue 16, likely a read error; the protein shown here comes from the DNA. The chain links TRDV3 to TRDJ1, with D possibly matching TRDD2 (5 bases). This CDR3 region has 18 residues. Per germline, CDR1 TVYSNPD and CDR2 GDNSRS (reference sequence). CDR3 nucleotides: TGTGCCTTTAGGGTGGGCCCCTACATTTATCAACCTACCGATAAACCCATCTTT. Its protein product is CAFRVGPYIYQPTDKPIF.

This clone was seen only a few times. This likely stems from a read error, as it lies one base from a far larger clone. This same CDR3 is encoded by further DNA sequences in the sample. V usage is TRDV2 and J usage is TRDJ1, with D unclear. The germline gives CDR1 GEAIGNYY, CDR2 EKD. The CDR3 loop spans 15 amino acids. The CDR3 here is CACDRLLDHTDKLIF. The DNA for the CDR3 is TGTGCCTGCGACAGACTTCTTGACCACACCGATAAACTCATCTTT.

To note about this clone: TCRdb attributes to this sequence the protein of a much larger clone, which differs from the DNA translation at residue 5; a read error is likely, and the protein displayed is translated from the DNA. The genes are TRDV2 and TRDJ1, with a tentative D call TRDD3 (5 bases). This CDR3 has 12 residues. Germline CDR1 is GEAIGNYY and CDR2 is EKD. With 6 bases removed from V and 12 bases from J, the gap between germline ends came to 19 bases. CDR3 sequence reads: CACPRGPRKVIF. In nucleotides, the CDR3 is TGTGCCTGTCCTAGGGGACCCCGAAAGGTCATCTTT.

This clone is classed as hyperexpanded. Other DNA sequences in this sample translate to the same CDR3. The rearrangement uses TRDV1 and TRDJ1; TRDD2 aligns across 9 bases. Germline CDR1 is TSWWSYY and CDR2 is QGS. This CDR3 has 19 amino acids. The trim removed 3 bases at V and 0 bases at J, leaving 14 bases unmatched. CDR3: CALGDYSLPTDYYTDKLIF. CDR3 coding DNA: TGTGCTCTTGGGGACTACAGCCTTCCTACGGATTATTACACCGATAAACTCATCTTT.

With regard to this clone: A far larger clone lies a single base away; this is likely a read error. This rearrangement joins TRDV2 to TRDJ3, with TRDD3 as a possible D gene (5 bases). CDR1 and CDR2 (germline): GEAIGNYY, EKD. The CDR3 runs to 23 residues. In nucleotides, the CDR3 is TGTGCCCGTGACACCGTTAATCGTGTTGGGGAAGACAGGAGTGGCTGGGACACCCGACAGATGTTTTTC. Translation: CARDTVNRVGEDRSGWDTRQMFF.

In the case of this clone: A far larger clone is only one base removed, so a read error is likely. The sample holds other DNA sequences that translate to the same CDR3. This chain connects TRDV2 to TRDJ3; TRDD3 aligns across 12 bases. Germline values: CDR1 GEAIGNYY, CDR2 EKD. The CDR3 loop spans 20 amino acids. The CDR3 DNA reads TGTGCCTGTGACATCGTACTGGGGGATACAGACTCCTGGGACACCCGGCAGATGTTTTTC. Its translation: CACDIVLGDTDSWDTRQMFF.

As for this clone: A read error is likely here: a far larger clone is one base away. Other nucleotide sequences from this sample produce the same CDR3. The rearrangement uses TRDV2 and TRDJ3, with TRDD3 matching over 12 bases. This CDR3 is built from 23 residues. Germline CDR1 and CDR2: GEAIGNYY and EKD. CDR3 bases: TGTGCCTGTGACACCGAGGCCCACTGGGGGATACCCCCAAGCTCCTGGGACACCCGGCAGATGTTTTTC. Its protein is CACDTEAHWGIPPSSWDTRQMFF.

As regards this clone: The protein TCRdb gives is from a much larger clone and does not agree with this DNA's translation at residue 4, likely a read error; the protein shown here comes from the DNA. The chain is built from TRDV2 and TRDJ1; 8 nucleotides match TRDD3. The CDR3 is 17 residues long. CDR1 is GEAIGNYY and CDR2 is EKD in the germline V gene. CDR3 loop: CACGTVGDHQYTDKLIF. DNA of the CDR3: TGTGCCTGTGGCACCGTGGGGGATCACCAGTACACCGATAAACTCATCTTT.

This clone occurred a few times. The likely explanation is a read error, given a far larger clone one base away. The genes are TRDV2 and TRDJ2, with TRDD3 identical over 13 bases. The V gene's germline CDR1 is GEAIGNYY and CDR2 EKD. The CDR3 spans 19 residues. The CDR3 is CARDTVSTGGYEATAQLFF. The CDR3 DNA reads as TGTGCCCGTGACACCGTCTCGACTGGGGGATACGAAGCGACAGCACAACTCTTCTTT.

By proportion, this clone is hyperexpanded (1% or more). This sample includes further DNA sequences coding for the same CDR3. The rearrangement uses TRDV2 and TRDJ1; D might be TRDD3 (5 bases). The CDR3 spans 18 residues. Germline CDR1 reads GEAIGNYY; CDR2 reads EKD. V was clipped by 3 bases and J by 8 bases, with 30 bases between them. Here the CDR3 DNA reads TGTGCCTGTGACCCGCTCGGAGGGATTTCAGGGCAGGAGGGGAAACTCATCTTT. This codes for CACDPLGGISGQEGKLIF.

A remark on this clone: This probably arose from a read error, given a far larger clone one base away. This sequence joins TRDV2 and TRDJ1; TRDD3 matches at 8 bases. Germline CDR1 GEAIGNYY, CDR2 EKD. V lost 4 bases and J lost 0; bases outside the gene matches: 15. The CDR3 has 18 amino acids. This chain's CDR3 is CACERLGGRNQNTDKLIF. CDR3 coding DNA: TGTGCCTGTGAGCGACTGGGGGGTAGGAACCAAAACACCGATAAACTCATCTTT.